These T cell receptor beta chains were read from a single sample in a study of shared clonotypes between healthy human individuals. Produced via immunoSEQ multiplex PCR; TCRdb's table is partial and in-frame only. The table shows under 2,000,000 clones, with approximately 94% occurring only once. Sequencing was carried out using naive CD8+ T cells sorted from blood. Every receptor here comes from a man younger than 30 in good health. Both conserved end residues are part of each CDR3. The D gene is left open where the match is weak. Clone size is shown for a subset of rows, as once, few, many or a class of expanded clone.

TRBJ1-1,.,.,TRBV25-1,CASSLNNLYTEAFF,TGTGCCAGCAGTCTTAACAACTTGTACACTGAAGCTTTCTTT
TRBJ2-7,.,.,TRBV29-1,CSVREGSSYEQYF,TGCAGCGTTCGTGAAGGGAGCTCCTACGAGCAGTACTTC
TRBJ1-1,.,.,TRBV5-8,CASSLGFGTTEAFF,TGTGCCAGCAGCTTGGGCTTTGGAACCACTGAAGCTTTCTTT
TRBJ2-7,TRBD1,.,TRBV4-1,CASSADRGYEQYF,TGCGCCAGCAGTGCAGACAGGGGCTACGAGCAGTACTTC
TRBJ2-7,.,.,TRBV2,CASSEAGRFYEQYF,TGTGCCAGCAGTGAAGCAGGGAGGTTCTACGAGCAGTACTTC
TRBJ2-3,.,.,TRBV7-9,CASSLIEPGTDTQYF,TGTGCCAGCAGCTTAATAGAACCGGGAACAGATACGCAGTATTTT
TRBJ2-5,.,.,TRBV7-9,CASSSSSGETQYF,TGTGCCAGCAGCTCTAGTTCCGGGGAGACCCAGTACTTC
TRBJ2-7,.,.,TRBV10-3,CAISDRTGSYEQYF,TGTGCCATCAGTGACAGGACGGGCTCCTACGAGCAGTACTTC
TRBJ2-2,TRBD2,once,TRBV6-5,CASSRLAEYTGELFF,TGTGCCAGCAGCAGACTAGCGGAATACACCGGGGAGCTGTTTTTT
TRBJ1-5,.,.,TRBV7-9,CASSLGFLQPQHF,TGTGCCAGCAGCTTAGGGTTCTTGCAGCCCCAGCATTTT
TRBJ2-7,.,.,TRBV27,CASSLGRGYEQYF,TGTGCCAGCAGTCTAGGACGTGGCTACGAGCAGTACTTC
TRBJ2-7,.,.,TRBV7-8,CASSLNYDTTYEQYF,TGTGCCAGCAGCTTAAACTATGACACCACCTACGAGCAGTACTTC
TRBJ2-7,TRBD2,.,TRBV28,CASSPTPREYESSYEQYF,TGTGCCAGCAGTCCCACCCCGCGGGAGTACGAGAGCTCCTACGAGCAGTACTTC
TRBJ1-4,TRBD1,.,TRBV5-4,CASSGQGHNEKLFF,TGTGCCAGCAGCGGACAGGGCCACAATGAAAAACTGTTTTTT
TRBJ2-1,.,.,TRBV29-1,CSVGVGGLEQFF,TGCAGCGTAGGGGTAGGAGGCCTTGAGCAGTTCTTC
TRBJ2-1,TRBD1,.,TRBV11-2,CASSLLDWTGGHNEQFF,TGTGCCAGCAGCTTACTAGATTGGACAGGGGGCCACAATGAGCAGTTCTTC
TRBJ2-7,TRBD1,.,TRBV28,CASSPDRGYEQYF,TGTGCCAGCAGCCCGGACAGGGGCTACGAGCAGTACTTC